One and the same sample provided the 6 T cell receptor beta chains below, sequenced in a study of chronic HIV infection and antiretroviral therapy (dated by TCRdb to the mid-2010s). To prepare the library, 5' RACE was applied. The run used an Illumina MiSeq. TCRdb passed the public sequencing reads through fastp at Q25 and MiXCR, retaining productive beta sequences. All rows with the same CDR3 protein become a single entry with the most common DNA and genes. The sample table lists some 37,000 distinct CDR3 sequences, more than 8% of them with a count of one. 2.9% of the sample is in the top ten clones. Sequenced sample: peripheral blood. The receptors were gathered from an adult who had HIV and had not received antiretroviral therapy, or was an uninfected healthy control (not recorded which).

Notes on this clonotype: An end of the junction does not agree with germline; a read error may underlie this. The rearrangement uses TRBV9 and TRBJ1-1; D gene unclear. Germline CDR1 and CDR2: SGDLS and YYNGEE. The CDR3 is made up of 15 amino acids. This chain's CDR3 is CASSPKSGGNTETFF. Here the CDR3 DNA reads TGTGCCAGCAGCCCTAAATCCGGCGGGAACACTGAAACTTTCTTT.

This clonotype showed up just a few times. This chain joins TRBV27 and TRBJ2-2, with D possibly being TRBD2 (6 bases). Trimming removed 8 bases at V and 3 bases at J, with 16 bases between. The CDR3 is 15 residues long. Germline V gene lookup returns CDR1 MNHEY and CDR2 SMNVEV (reference sequence). CDR3 in amino acids: CASRTSSLDTGELFF. CDR3 in DNA: TGTGCCAGCCGAACTAGCTCCTTGGACACCGGGGAGCTGTTTTTT.

About this clonotype: Since a much larger clone is just one base distant, this may be a read error. The J gene is TRBJ2-3, the V gene TRBV29-1; TRBD1 aligns across 9 bases. The germline gives CDR1 SQVTM, CDR2 ANQGSEA. This CDR3 has 14 amino acids. V shed 4 bases, J shed 5 bases, and the junction held 7 bases outside the gene matches. The CDR3 region is CSVVVGTGRDTQYF. As DNA, the CDR3 is TGCAGCGTTGTAGTAGGGACAGGGAGAGATACGCAGTATTTT.

This clonotype has more than one count but fewer than ten. The chain links TRBV6-8 to TRBJ2-6; D remains ambiguous. CDR1 and CDR2 (germline): MNHGY, SAAAGT. V lost 2 bases, J lost 0 bases, and 8 bases lay in between. This CDR3 comprises 16 residues. Written as DNA, the CDR3 is TGTGCCAGCAGTTACGGCGATTGCTCTGGGGCCAACGTCCTGACTTTC. Translating gives CASSYGDCSGANVLTF.

The sample holds many counts of this clonotype. V usage is TRBV28 and J usage is TRBJ2-1; D is unresolved. Germline CDR1 is MDHEN and CDR2 is SYDVKM. V lost 4 bases to trimming and J lost 0 bases, with 7 bases between them. CDR3 length equals 14 residues. CDR3 nucleotide sequence: TGTGCCAGCAGTTGGGGATTCTCCTACAATGAGCAGTTCTTC. This codes for CASSWGFSYNEQFF.

Ten or more counts support this clonotype. The chain couples TRBV7-6 to TRBJ2-3, with D uncertain. Germline V gene lookup returns CDR1 SGHVS and CDR2 FNYEAQ. The CDR3 consists of 17 residues. Between the trimmed V and J ends, which lost 5 bases and 0 bases, there was a span of 18 bases. The CDR3 sequence: CASSLDSPGFSTDTQYF. CDR3 coding DNA: TGTGCCAGCAGCCTAGACTCGCCAGGATTTAGCACAGATACGCAGTATTTT. The full variable domain, completed using reference TRBV7-6 and TRBJ2-3, is GAGVSQSPRYKVTKRGQDVALRCDPISGHVSLYWYRQALGQGPEFLTYFNYEAQQDKSGLPNDRFSAERPEGSISTLTIQRTEQRDSAMYRCASSLDSPGFSTDTQYFGPGTRLTVL.